Reported below is one T cell receptor (beta chain). Its antigen is unidentified. This entry comes from a study of blood T cells in healthy people across ages. Study-wide findings and caveats: The study could not conclusively compare naive and antigen-experienced cells, given its unsorted PBMCs. Age showed a roughly linear inverse relationship with TCR beta diversity per million T cells.

The use of a sample-barcoded 5' primer and a J-beta primer mix characterized a second PCR of about 7 to 12 cycles. Each cDNA molecule, via a template-switch adaptor with 12 random nucleotides, was tagged. TCRdb reprocessed the 5' RACE reads with MiXCR, giving one entry per CDR3 protein. Seen here are approximately 1,000,000 distinct CDR3 sequences, more than 30% observed once, and the top ten hold around 13%. The ends lost 3 bases at V and 4 bases at J; junction bases unmatched: 11. The CDR3 runs to 16 residues. Germline loops: CDR1 SGHTA, CDR2 FQGNSA. This chain connects TRBV7-2 to TRBJ1-2; 7 bases fit TRBD1. Sample: blood. The receptor was derived from a man between 18 and 29 years old in good health. This chain's CDR3 is CASSFPGQVSPYGYTF. The CDR3 nucleotides are TGTGCCAGCAGCTTCCCAGGACAGGTGTCCCCCTATGGCTACACCTTC.